The entry that follows covers one T cell receptor beta chain sequence. This specimen belongs to a study of memory CD4+ T cells and cytomegalovirus serostatus. The sort gate was single viable CD3+CD4+CD8-CD45RO+ cells for memory CD4+ T cells. Only in-frame clones appear in the TCRdb table, and some are missing; sequencing was by immunoSEQ multiplex PCR. This table holds roughly 50,000 clones, more than 60% found once. This CDR3 is 15 amino acids long. V lost 4 bases to trimming and J lost 6 bases, with 13 bases between them. From germline, CDR1 is SGHTA and CDR2 FQGNSA. The sample was memory CD4+ T cells from blood. The chain joins TRBV7-2 to TRBJ1-6; tentatively, D is TRBD1 (6 bases). This receptor was identified in an adult in good health and CMV-seronegative. CDR3 sequence: CASSSQGSSNSPLHF. The CDR3 DNA sequence: TGTGCCAGCAGCTCGCAGGGGTCGAGTAATTCACCCCTCCACTTT.